These 6 T cell receptor beta chains share one sample of origin, sequenced in a study of graft-versus-host responses after intestinal transplantation. Measured with immunoSEQ multiplex PCR; TCRdb has only the in-frame clones, and not every one. The data hold about 37,000 clones, with approximately 86% observed a single time. Intraepithelial and lamina propria lymphocytes were freed from processed graft tissue. This material consisted of ileum tissue, taken about 200 days after intestinal transplant. These receptors all come from a human patient who received an intestinal transplant, so some T cells may come from the graft donor.

The CDR3 is CASSFQQVGYTF. For the CDR3, the DNA is TGTGCCAGCAGTTTCCAACAGGTCGGCTACACCTTC. The V call is TRBV28, the J call TRBJ1-2; a weak D match, TRBD1 (5 bases). The CDR3 is 12 residues long. The V gene lost 3 bases and the J gene lost 8 bases, with 10 bases spanning the gap. CDR1 is MDHEN and CDR2 is SYDVKM in the germline V gene.

This clone has just one count. The chain joins TRBV15 to TRBJ1-1; 7 bases fit TRBD1. The V segment lost 2 bases and the J segment 7 bases; nucleotides outside the gene matches: 7. The CDR3 covers 14 residues. CDR1 is LNHNV and CDR2 is YYDKDF in the germline V gene (reference sequence). CDR3 amino acids: CATSRWDSTFEAFF. The CDR3 DNA sequence: TGTGCCACCAGCAGATGGGACAGTACCTTTGAAGCTTTCTTT.

The chain recombines TRBV7-6 with TRBJ2-1; D is unclear. Germline V gene sequence: CDR1 SGHVS, CDR2 FNYEAQ. The CDR3 loop spans 12 amino acids. V shed 3 bases and J shed 5 bases, with 5 bases lying between them. The CDR3 loop reads CASSLTHNEQFF. The CDR3, as DNA: TGTGCCAGCAGCTTGACTCACAATGAGCAGTTCTTC.

This sequence joins TRBV29-1 and TRBJ2-3; perhaps TRBD2 as D (7 bases). The CDR3 totals 15 residues. Germline lookup yields CDR1 SQVTM and CDR2 ANQGSEA. V was trimmed by 5 bases and J by 3 bases, leaving 18 bases between them. CDR3 sequence reads: CSVTGGNDMTDTQYF. Written as DNA, the CDR3 is TGCAGCGTTACGGGGGGCAACGATATGACAGATACGCAGTATTTT.

The genes are TRBV19 and TRBJ2-1, with D perhaps matching TRBD1 or TRBD2 (5 bases each). Germline CDR1 and CDR2: LNHDA and SQIVND (reference sequence). The CDR3 has 14 residues. Deletions cut 0 bases from V and 9 bases from J, with 12 bases between. In DNA, the CDR3 is TGTGCCAGTAGTATAGATCGGGGCTCCGGTGAGCAGTTCTTC. Its protein product is CASSIDRGSGEQFF.

The gene calls are TRBV28 and TRBJ1-2, with 8 bases identical to TRBD1. The CDR3 length is 13 residues. After removal of 5 bases from V and 7 bases from J, the junction contained 6 bases not matched to a gene. Per the germline V gene, CDR1 is MDHEN and CDR2 is SYDVKM. CDR3 DNA sequence: TGTGCCAGCAGTGGCCGGGACAGGCGTGGCTACACCTTC. Translation gives CASSGRDRRGYTF.